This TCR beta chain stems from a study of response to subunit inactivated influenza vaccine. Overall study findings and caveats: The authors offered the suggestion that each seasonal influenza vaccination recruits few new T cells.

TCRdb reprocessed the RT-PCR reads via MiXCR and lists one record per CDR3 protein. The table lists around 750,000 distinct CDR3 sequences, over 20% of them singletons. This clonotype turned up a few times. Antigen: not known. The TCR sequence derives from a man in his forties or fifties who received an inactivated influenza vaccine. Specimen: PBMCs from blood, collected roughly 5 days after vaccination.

CDR3 sequence reads: CAPSYGRGPYEQYF. DNA of the CDR3: TGTGCCCCCAGCTACGGCAGGGGGCCCTACGAGCAGTACTTC. The gene calls are TRBV6-9 and TRBJ2-7; 8 bases match TRBD1. The junction had 11 bases not matched to a gene; V was cut back by 11 bases and J by 2 bases. The CDR3 sequence is 14 residues long. CDR1 and CDR2 from the germline V gene are MNHGY and SVAAGI.